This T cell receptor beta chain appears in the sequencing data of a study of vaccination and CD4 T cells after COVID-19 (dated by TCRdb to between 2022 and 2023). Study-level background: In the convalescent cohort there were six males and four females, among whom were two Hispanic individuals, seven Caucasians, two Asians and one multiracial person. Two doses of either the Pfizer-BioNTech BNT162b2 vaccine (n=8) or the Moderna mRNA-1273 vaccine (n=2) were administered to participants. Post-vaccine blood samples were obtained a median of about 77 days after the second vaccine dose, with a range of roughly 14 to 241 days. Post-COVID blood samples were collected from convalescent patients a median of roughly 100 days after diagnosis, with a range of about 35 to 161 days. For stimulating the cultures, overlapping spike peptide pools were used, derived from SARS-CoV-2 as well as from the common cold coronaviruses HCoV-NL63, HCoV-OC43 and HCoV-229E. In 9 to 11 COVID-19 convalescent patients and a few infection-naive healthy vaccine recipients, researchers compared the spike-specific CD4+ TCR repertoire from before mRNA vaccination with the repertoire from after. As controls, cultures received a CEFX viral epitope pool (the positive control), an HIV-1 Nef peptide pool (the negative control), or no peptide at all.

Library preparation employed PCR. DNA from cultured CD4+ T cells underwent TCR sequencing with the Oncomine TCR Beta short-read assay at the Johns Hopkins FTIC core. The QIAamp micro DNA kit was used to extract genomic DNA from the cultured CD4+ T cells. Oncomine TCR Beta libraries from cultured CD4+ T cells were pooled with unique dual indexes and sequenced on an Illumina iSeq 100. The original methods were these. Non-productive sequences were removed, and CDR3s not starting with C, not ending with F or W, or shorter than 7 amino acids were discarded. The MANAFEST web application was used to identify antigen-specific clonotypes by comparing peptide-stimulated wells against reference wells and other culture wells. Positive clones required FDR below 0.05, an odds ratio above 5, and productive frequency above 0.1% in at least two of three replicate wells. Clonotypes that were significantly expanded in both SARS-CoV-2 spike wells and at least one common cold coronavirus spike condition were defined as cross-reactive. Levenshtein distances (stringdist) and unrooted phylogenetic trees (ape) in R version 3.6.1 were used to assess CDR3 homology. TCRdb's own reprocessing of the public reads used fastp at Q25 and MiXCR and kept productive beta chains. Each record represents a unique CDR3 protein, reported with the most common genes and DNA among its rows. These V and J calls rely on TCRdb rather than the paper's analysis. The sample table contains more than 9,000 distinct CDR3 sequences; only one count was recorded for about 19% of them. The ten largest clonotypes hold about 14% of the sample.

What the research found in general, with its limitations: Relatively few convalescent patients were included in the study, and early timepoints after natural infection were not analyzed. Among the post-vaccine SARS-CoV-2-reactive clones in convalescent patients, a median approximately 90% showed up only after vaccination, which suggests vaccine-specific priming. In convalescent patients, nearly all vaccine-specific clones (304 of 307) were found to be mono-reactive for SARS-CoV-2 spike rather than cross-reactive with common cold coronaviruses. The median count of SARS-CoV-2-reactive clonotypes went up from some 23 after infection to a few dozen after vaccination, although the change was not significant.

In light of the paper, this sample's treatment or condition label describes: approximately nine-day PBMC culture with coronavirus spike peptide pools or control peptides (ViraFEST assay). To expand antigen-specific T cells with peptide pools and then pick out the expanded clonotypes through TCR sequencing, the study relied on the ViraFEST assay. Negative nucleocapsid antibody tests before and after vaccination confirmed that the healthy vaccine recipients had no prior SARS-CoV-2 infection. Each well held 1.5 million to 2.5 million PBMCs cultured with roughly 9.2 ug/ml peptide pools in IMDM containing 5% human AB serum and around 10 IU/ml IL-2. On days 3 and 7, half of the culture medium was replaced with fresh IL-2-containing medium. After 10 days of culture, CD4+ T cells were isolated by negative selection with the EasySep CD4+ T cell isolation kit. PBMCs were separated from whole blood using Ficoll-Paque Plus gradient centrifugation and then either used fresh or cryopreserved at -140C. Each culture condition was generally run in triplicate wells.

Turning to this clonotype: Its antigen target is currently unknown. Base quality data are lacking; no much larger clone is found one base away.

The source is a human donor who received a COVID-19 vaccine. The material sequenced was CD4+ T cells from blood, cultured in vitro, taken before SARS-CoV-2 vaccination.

The DNA sequence is as follows: TGTGCCAGCAGTTCGGGAGACAGGGTCGGCTATGGCTACACCTTC. The translation is CASSSGDRVGYGYTF. The chain joins TRBV12-3 or TRBV12-4 to TRBJ1-2; 7 bases in the middle match TRBD1. CDR3 length: 15 amino acids, cysteine to phenylalanine. CDR3 DNA is the only sequence kept; it has 45 bases, read in frame from the first base. The germline V end is reduced by 4 bases and the J end by 4 bases; junction bases left unmatched: 9.